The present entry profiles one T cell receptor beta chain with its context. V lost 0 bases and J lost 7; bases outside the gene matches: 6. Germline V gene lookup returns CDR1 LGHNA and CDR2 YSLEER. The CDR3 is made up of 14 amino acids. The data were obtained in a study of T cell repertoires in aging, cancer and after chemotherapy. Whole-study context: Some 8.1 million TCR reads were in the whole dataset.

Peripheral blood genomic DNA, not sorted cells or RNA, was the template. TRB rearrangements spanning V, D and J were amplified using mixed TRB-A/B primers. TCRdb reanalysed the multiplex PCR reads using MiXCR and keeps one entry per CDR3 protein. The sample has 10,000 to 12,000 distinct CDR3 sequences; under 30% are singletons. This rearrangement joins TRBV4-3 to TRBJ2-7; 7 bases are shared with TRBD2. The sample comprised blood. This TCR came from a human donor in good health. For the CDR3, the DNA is TGCGCCAGCAGCCAAGATCGAGGACTAGGGGAGCAGTACTTC. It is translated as CASSQDRGLGEQYF.